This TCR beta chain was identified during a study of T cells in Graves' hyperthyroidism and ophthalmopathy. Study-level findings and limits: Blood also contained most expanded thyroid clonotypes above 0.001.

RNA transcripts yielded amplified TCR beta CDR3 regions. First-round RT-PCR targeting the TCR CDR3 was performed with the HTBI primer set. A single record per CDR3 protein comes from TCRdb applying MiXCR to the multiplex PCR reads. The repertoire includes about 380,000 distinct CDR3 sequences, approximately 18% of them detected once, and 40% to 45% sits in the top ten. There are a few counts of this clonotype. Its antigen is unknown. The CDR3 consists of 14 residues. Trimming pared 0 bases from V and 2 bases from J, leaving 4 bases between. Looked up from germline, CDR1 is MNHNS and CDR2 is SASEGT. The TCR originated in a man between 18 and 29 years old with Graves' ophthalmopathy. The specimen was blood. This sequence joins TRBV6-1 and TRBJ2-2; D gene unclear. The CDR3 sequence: CASSEAFNTGELFF. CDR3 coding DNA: TGTGCCAGCAGTGAAGCCTTTAACACCGGGGAGCTGTTTTTT.